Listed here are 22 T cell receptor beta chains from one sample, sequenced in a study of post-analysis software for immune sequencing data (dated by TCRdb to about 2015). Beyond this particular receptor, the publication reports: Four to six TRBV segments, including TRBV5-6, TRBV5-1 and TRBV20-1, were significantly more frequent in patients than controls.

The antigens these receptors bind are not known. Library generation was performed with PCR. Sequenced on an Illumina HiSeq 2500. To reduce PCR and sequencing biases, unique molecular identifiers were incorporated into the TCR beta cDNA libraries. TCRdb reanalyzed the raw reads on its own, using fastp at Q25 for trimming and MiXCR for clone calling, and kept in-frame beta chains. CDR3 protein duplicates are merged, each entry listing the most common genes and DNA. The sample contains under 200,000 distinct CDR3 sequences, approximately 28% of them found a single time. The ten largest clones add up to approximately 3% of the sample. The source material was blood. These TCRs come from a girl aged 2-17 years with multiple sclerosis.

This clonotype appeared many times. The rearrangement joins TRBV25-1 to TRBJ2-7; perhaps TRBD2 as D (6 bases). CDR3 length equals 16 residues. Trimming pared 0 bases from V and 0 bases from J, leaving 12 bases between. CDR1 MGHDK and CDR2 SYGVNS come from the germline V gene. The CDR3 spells CASSEYGTHSSYEQYF. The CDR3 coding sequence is TGTGCCAGCAGTGAATATGGGACTCATTCCTCCTACGAGCAGTACTTC.

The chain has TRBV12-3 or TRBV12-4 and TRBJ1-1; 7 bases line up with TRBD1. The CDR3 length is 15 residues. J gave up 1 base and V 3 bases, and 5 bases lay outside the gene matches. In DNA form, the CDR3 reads TGTGCCAGCAGTTTGACAGGGACTTCGAACACTGAAGCTTTCTTT. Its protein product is CASSLTGTSNTEAFF.

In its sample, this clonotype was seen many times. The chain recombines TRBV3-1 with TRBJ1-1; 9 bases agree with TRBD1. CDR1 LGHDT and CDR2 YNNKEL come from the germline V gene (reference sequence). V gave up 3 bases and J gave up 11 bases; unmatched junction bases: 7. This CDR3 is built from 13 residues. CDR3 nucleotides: TGTGCCAGCAGCCACTTGGGACAGGGTTTTGCTTTCTTT. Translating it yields CASSHLGQGFAFF.

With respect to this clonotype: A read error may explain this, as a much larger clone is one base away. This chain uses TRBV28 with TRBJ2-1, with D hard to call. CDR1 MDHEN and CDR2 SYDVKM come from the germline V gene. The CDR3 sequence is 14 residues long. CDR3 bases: TGTGCCAGCAGGTTATCGGCCGGTTACAATGAGCAGTTCTTC. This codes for CASRLSAGYNEQFF. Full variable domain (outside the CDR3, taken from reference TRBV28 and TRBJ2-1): DVKVTQSSRYLVKRTGEKVFLECVQDMDHENMFWYRQDPGLGLRLIYFSYDVKMKEKGDIPEGYSVSREKKERFSLILESASTNQTSMYLCASRLSAGYNEQFFGPGTRLTVL.

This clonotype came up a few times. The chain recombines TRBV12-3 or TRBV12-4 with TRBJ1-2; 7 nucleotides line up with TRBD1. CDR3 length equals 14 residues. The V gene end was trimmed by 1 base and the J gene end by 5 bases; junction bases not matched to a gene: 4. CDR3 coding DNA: TGTGCCAGCAGTTTAGTTGACAGGGCTTATGGCTACACCTTC. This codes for CASSLVDRAYGYTF.

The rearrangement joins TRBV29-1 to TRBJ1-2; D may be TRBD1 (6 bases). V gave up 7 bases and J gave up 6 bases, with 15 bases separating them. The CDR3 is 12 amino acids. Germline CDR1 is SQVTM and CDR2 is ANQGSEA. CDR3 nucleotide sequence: TGCAGCGCGGCTTTGCAGGGGAATGGCTACACCTTC. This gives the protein CSAALQGNGYTF.

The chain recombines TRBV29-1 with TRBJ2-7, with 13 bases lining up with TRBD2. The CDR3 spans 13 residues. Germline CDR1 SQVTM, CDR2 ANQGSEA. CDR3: CRYGLAGEYEQYF. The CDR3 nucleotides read TGCAGGTACGGACTAGCGGGAGAGTACGAGCAGTACTTC.

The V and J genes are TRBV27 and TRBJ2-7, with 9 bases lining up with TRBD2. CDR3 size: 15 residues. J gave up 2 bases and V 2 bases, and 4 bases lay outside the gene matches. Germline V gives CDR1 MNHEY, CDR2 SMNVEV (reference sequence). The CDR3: CASSLGGGRAYEQYF. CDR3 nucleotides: TGTGCCAGCAGTTTAGGGGGCGGGAGGGCCTACGAGCAGTACTTC.

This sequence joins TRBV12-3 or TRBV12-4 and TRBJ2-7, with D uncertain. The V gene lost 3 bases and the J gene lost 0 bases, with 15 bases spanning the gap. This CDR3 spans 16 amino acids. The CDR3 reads CASSFIPAETSYEQYF. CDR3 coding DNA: TGTGCCAGCAGTTTTATCCCGGCAGAAACCTCCTACGAGCAGTACTTC.

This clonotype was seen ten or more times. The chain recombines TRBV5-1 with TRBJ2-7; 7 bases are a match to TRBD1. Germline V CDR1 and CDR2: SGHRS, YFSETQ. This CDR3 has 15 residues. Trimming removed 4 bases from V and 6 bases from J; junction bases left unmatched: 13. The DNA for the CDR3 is TGCGCCAGCAGCCTATCGACAGGGTCGGTTGTCGAGCAGTACTTC. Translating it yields CASSLSTGSVVEQYF.

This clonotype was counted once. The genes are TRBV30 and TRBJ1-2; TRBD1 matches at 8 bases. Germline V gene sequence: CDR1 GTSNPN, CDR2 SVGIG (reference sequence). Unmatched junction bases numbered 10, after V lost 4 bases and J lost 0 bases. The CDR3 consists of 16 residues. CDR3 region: CAWTRTGPSANYGYTF. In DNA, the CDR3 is TGTGCCTGGACTCGGACAGGGCCCTCTGCTAACTATGGCTACACCTTC.

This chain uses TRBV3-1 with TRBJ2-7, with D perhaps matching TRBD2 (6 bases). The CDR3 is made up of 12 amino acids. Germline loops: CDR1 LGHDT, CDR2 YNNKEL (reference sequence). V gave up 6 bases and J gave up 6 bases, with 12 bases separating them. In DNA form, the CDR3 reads TGTGCCAGCAGACATACCGGGGGCGAGCAGTACTTC. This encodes CASRHTGGEQYF.

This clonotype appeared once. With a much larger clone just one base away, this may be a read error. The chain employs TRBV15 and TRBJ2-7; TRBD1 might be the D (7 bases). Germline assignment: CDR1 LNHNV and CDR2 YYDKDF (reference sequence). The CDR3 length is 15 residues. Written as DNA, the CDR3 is TGTACCACCAGCCACGACGGCGGCAGGGGGGTCGGGCAGTACTTC. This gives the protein CTTSHDGGRGVGQYF.

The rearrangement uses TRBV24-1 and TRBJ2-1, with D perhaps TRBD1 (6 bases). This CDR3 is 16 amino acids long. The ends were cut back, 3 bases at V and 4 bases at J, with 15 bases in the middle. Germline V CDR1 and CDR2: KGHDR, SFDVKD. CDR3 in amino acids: CATSDPTGSLYNEQFF. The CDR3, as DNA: TGTGCCACCAGTGATCCTACAGGGTCGCTATACAATGAGCAGTTCTTC.

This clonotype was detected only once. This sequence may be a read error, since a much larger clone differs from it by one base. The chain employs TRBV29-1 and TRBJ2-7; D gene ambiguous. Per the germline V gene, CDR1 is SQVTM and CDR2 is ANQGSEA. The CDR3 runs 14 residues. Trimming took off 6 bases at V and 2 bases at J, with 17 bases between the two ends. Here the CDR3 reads CSVVGRGPPYEQYF. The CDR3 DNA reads TGCAGCGTCGTAGGACGAGGTCCTCCCTACGAGCAGTACTTC.

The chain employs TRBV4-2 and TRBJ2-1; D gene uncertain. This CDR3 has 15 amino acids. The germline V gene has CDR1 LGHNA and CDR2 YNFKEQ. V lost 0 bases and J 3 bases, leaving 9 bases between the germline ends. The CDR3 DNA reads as TGTGCCAGCAGCCAAGATTCCGTAGGCTACAATGAGCAGTTCTTC. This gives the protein CASSQDSVGYNEQFF.

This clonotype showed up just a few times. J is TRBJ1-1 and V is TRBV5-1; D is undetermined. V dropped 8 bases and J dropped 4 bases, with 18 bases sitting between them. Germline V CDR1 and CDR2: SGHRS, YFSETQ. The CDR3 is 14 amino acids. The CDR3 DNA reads TGCGCCAGAGCGGACGGACTAGGGATCACTGAAGCTTTCTTT. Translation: CARADGLGITEAFF.

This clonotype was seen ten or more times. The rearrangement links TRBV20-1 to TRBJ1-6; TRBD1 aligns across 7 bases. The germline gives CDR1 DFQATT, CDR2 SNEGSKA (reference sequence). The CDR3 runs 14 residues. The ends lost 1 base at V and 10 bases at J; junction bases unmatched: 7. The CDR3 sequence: CSARVQGKGSPLHF. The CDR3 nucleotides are TGCAGTGCTAGAGTACAGGGGAAAGGCTCACCCCTCCACTTT.

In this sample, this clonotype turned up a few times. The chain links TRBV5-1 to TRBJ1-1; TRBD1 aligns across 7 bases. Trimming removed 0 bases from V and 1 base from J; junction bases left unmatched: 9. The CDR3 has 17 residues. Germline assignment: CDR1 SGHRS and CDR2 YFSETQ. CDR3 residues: CASSLGTGKKRNTEAFF. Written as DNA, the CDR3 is TGCGCCAGCAGCTTGGGGACAGGAAAAAAGCGGAACACTGAAGCTTTCTTT.

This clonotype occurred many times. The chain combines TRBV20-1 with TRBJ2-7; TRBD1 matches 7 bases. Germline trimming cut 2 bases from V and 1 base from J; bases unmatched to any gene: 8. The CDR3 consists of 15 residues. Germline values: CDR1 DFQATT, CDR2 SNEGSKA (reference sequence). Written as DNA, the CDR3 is TGCAGTGCTAGACAGCCGGACAGGTCATCCTACGAGCAGTACTTC. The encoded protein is CSARQPDRSSYEQYF.

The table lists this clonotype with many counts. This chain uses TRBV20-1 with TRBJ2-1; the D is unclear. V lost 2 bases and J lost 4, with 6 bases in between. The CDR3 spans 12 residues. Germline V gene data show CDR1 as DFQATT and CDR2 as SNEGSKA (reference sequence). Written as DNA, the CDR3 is TGCAGTGCTAGACCGGGTTACAATGAGCAGTTCTTC. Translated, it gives CSARPGYNEQFF.

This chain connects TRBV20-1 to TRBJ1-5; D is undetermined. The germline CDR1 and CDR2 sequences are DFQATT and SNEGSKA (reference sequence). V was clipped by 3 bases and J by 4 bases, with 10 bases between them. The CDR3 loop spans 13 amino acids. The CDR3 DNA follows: TGCAGTGCTAGGCCGGGAGCAAATCAGCCCCAGCATTTT. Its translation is CSARPGANQPQHF.